Presented here are 14 T cell receptor beta chains from one specimen sequenced in a study of cytomegalovirus exposure and HLA in healthy donors. Assay used: immunoSEQ multiplex PCR; TCRdb lists only in-frame clones, some missing. In the table there are some 130,000 clones, around 87% of which are singletons. Sequenced: PBMCs. All receptors derive from a woman aged 18-29 years in good health and CMV-seropositive.

The chain combines TRBV9 with TRBJ2-6, with D possibly being TRBD1 (5 bases). The CDR3 spans 14 residues. The germline gives CDR1 SGDLS, CDR2 YYNGEE. The V end was cut by 3 bases, the J end by 1 base, with 5 bases between. This CDR3 reads CASSGQSGANVLTF. CDR3 nucleotide sequence: TGTGCCAGCAGCGGACAGTCTGGGGCCAACGTCCTGACTTTC. Complete variable domain (other parts from reference TRBV9 and TRBJ2-6): DSGVTQTPKHLITATGQRVTLRCSPRSGDLSVYWYQQSLDQGLQFLIQYYNGEERAKGNILERFSAQQFPDLHSELNLSSLELGDSALYFCASSGQSGANVLTFGAGSRLTVL.

As DNA, the CDR3 is TGTGCCAGCAGCTTGGTTCCGCGGGGTATCACCGGGGAGCTGTTTTTT. This gives the protein CASSLVPRGITGELFF. The chain carries TRBV5-6 and TRBJ2-2; maybe TRBD2 (6 bases). V was pared by 0 bases and J by 4 bases, with 13 bases between. Germline V lookup: CDR1 SGHDT, CDR2 YYEEEE. The CDR3 loop spans 16 amino acids.

The chain links TRBV7-9 to TRBJ2-2; D might be TRBD1 (6 bases). The length of the CDR3 is 15 residues. Trimming left V 1 base short and J 2 bases short, with 8 bases between. Germline V gene sequence: CDR1 SEHNR, CDR2 FQNEAQ (reference sequence). The CDR3 reads CASSLGGGNTGELFF. The CDR3 DNA reads as TGTGCCAGCAGCTTAGGAGGGGGTAACACCGGGGAGCTGTTTTTT.

The chain is built from TRBV4-1 and TRBJ1-1; D gene ambiguous. Germline CDR1 reads MGHRA; CDR2 reads YSYEKL. The length of the CDR3 is 13 residues. Trimming removed 4 bases from V and 8 bases from J, with 14 bases in between. CDR3 nucleotides: TGCGCCAGCAGCCGTTACCATAGGGAGGAAGCTTTCTTT. Amino acids: CASSRYHREEAFF.

V gene TRBV2 combines with J gene TRBJ2-1; the D is unclear. The CDR3 contains 12 residues. V was cut by 7 bases and J by 8 bases, with 12 bases left in between. The germline V gene has CDR1 SNHLY and CDR2 FYNNEI. For the CDR3, the DNA is TGTGCCAGCATGCGTGGAGAAGATGAGCAGTTCTTC. It codes for CASMRGEDEQFF.

The chain is built from TRBV9 and TRBJ2-3; weak D call: TRBD1 (6 bases). This CDR3 has 17 amino acids. Trimming removed 3 bases at V and 5 bases at J, with 22 bases between. CDR1 is SGDLS, CDR2 YYNGEE, per germline. The chain's CDR3 is CASSGSTGFVNRDTQYF. CDR3 coding DNA: TGTGCCAGCAGCGGAAGCACAGGGTTTGTGAATCGAGATACGCAGTATTTT.

The V call is TRBV5-8, the J call TRBJ1-2; D is ambiguous. Trimming removed 0 bases at V and 4 bases at J, with 13 bases between. The CDR3 consists of 15 residues. Germline loops: CDR1 SGHTS, CDR2 YDEGEE. The CDR3 reads CASSLVRSSRYGYTF. CDR3 DNA: TGTGCCAGCAGCTTGGTGCGTAGTTCCCGCTATGGCTACACCTTC.

The V and J genes are TRBV29-1 and TRBJ2-1; TRBD1 might be the D (5 bases). There are 15 residues in the CDR3. The germline V gene encodes CDR1 SQVTM and CDR2 ANQGSEA. The ends were cut back, 6 bases at V and 7 bases at J, with 22 bases in the middle. The CDR3 nucleotides are TGCAGCGTCGACCACGTCGGACAACAAGCGAATGAGCAGTTCTTC. This sequence encodes CSVDHVGQQANEQFF.

The rearrangement links TRBV19 to TRBJ1-1; TRBD1 agrees at 9 bases. Germline V gene data show CDR1 as LNHDA and CDR2 as SQIVND (reference sequence). V lost 4 bases and J lost 0; bases outside the gene matches: 6. The CDR3 spans 16 residues. The CDR3 sequence is CASSTGTGYMNTEAFF. In DNA, the CDR3 is TGTGCCAGTAGTACCGGGACAGGGTACATGAACACTGAAGCTTTCTTT.

The chain couples TRBV6-1 to TRBJ1-1; perhaps TRBD1 as D (6 bases). Between the trimmed V and J ends, which lost 7 bases and 10 bases, there was a span of 16 bases. Germline assignment: CDR1 MNHNS and CDR2 SASEGT. The CDR3 consists of 12 residues. DNA of the CDR3: TGTGCCAGCACCCACAGGGTAACGGCAGCTTTCTTT. Protein: CASTHRVTAAFF.

The CDR3 loop reads CASSVAGRDGEGETQYF. DNA of the CDR3: TGTGCCAGCAGCGTAGCGGGCAGGGATGGGGAGGGAGAGACCCAGTACTTC. The gene calls are TRBV9 and TRBJ2-5; 7 bases agree with TRBD2. After removal of 0 bases from V and 4 bases from J, the junction contained 12 bases not matched to a gene. Germline loops: CDR1 SGDLS, CDR2 YYNGEE. The CDR3 has 17 amino acids.

This clone was observed a few times. The chain couples TRBV4-2 to TRBJ2-7; 7 positions match TRBD2. J was trimmed by 5 bases and V by 0 bases; bases with no gene match: 10. The germline gives CDR1 LGHNA, CDR2 YNFKEQ. The CDR3 consists of 16 residues. The CDR3 loop reads CASSQDPGGRVDEQYF. For the CDR3, the DNA is TGTGCCAGCAGCCAAGATCCTGGCGGGAGAGTGGACGAGCAGTACTTC.

This clone was observed a handful of times. The chain has TRBV6-5 and TRBJ2-7, with 10 bases aligning to TRBD2. The CDR3 is 13 residues long. The V gene end was trimmed by 6 bases and the J gene end by 3 bases; junction bases not matched to a gene: 2. CDR1 is MNHEY and CDR2 is SVGAGI in the germline V gene. The CDR3 sequence: CASRLAGVYEQYF. CDR3 in DNA: TGTGCCAGCAGGCTAGCGGGAGTCTACGAGCAGTACTTC.

The chain links TRBV6-5 to TRBJ1-5, with D perhaps matching TRBD1 (6 bases). Germline assignment: CDR1 MNHEY and CDR2 SVGAGI. V lost 8 bases and J 4 bases, leaving 15 bases between the germline ends. The length of the CDR3 is 14 residues. The DNA of the CDR3 is TGTGCCAGCGCACAGGGAGGGACAAATCAGCCCCAGCATTTT. Protein product: CASAQGGTNQPQHF.